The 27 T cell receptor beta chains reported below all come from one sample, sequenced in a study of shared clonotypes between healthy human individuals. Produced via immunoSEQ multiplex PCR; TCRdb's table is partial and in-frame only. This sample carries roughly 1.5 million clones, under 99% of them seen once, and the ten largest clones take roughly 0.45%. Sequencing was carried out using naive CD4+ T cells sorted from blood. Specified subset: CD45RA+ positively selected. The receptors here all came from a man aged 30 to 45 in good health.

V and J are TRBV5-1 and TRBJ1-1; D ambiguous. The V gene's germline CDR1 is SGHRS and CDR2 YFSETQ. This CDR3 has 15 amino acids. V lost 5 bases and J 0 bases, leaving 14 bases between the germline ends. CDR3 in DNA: TGCGCCAGCAGTTCACTCGGCATTCTGAACACTGAAGCTTTCTTT. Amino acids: CASSSLGILNTEAFF.

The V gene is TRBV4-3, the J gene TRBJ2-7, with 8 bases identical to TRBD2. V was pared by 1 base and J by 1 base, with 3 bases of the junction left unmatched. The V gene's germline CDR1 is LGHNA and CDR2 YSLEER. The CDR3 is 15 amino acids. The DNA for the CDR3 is TGCGCCAGCAGCCAAGTAGTAGCGGGGTCCTACGAGCAGTACTTC. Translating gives CASSQVVAGSYEQYF.

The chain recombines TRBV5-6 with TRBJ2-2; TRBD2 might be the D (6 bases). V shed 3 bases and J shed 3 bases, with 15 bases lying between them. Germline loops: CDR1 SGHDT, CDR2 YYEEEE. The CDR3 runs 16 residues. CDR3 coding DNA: TGTGCCAGCAGCTCCTCGCCGGGAGTTCACACCGGGGAGCTGTTTTTT. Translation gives CASSSSPGVHTGELFF.

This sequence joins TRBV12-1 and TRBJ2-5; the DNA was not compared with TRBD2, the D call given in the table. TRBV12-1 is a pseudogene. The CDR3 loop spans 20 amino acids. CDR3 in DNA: TGTGCCGCCCAACTCCCCCGCCCGGGACTAGCGGGAATCGATCAAGAGACCCAGTACTTC. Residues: CAAQLPRPGLAGIDQETQYF.

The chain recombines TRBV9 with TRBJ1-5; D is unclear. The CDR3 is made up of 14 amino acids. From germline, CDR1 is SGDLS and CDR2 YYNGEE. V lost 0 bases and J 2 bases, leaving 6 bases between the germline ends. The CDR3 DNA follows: TGTGCCAGCAGCGTAGATATCGGCAATCAGCCCCAGCATTTT. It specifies CASSVDIGNQPQHF.

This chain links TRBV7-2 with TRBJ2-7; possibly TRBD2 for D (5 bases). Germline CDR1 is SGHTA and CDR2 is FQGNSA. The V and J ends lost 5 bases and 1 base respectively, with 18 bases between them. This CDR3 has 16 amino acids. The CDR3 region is CASSEGGRNPSYEQYF. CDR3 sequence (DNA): TGTGCCAGCAGCGAGGGTGGGCGGAATCCTTCCTACGAGCAGTACTTC.

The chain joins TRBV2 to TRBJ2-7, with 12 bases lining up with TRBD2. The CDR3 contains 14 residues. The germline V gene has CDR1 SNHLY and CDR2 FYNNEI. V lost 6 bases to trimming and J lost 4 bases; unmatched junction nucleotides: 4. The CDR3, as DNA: TGTGCCAGCAGATCGGGACTAGCGGGTTACGAGCAGTACTTC. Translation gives CASRSGLAGYEQYF.

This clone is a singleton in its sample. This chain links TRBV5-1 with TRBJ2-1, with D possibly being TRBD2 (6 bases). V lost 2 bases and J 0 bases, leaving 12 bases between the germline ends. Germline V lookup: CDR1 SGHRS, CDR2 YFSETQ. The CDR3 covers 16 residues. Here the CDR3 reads CASSFSLGGSYNEQFF. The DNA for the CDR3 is TGCGCCAGCAGCTTCAGTTTGGGGGGCTCCTACAATGAGCAGTTCTTC.

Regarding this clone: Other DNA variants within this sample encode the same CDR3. CDR3 nucleotide sequence: TGTGCCAGCAGCCTTGACAGGGGCAATCAGCCCCAGCATTTT. Its translation: CASSLDRGNQPQHF. The gene calls are TRBV7-2 and TRBJ1-5, with TRBD1 identical over 7 bases. The CDR3 loop spans 14 amino acids. V trimming: 5 bases; J trimming: 2 bases; junction bases outside the gene matches: 3. Germline CDR1 and CDR2: SGHTA and FQGNSA.

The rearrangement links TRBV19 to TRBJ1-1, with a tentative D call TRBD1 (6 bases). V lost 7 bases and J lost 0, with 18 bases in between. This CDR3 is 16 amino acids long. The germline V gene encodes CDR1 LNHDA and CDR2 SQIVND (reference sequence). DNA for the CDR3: TGTGCCAGTACCCCGCAGGGGAGGGTTTTGAACACTGAAGCTTTCTTT. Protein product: CASTPQGRVLNTEAFF.

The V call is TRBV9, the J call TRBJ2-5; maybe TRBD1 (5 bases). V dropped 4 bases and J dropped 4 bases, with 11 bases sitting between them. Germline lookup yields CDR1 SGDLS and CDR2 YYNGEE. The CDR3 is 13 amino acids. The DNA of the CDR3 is TGTGCCAGCAGCTTAGGGGCCAGAGAGACCCAGTACTTC. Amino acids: CASSLGARETQYF.

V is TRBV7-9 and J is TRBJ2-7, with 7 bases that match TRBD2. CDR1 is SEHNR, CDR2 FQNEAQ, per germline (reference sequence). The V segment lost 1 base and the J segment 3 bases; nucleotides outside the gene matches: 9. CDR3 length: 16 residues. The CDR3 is CASSLGEGFLLYEQYF. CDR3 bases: TGTGCCAGCAGCTTAGGGGAGGGGTTCCTCCTCTACGAGCAGTACTTC.

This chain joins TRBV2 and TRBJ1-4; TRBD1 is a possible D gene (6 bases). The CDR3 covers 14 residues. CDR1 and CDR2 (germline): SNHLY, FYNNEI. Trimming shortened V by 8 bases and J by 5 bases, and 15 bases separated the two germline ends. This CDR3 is CASSRWQGNEKLFF. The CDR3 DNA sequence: TGTGCCAGCTCACGATGGCAGGGGAATGAAAAACTGTTTTTT.

CDR3 loop: CSVRPLTSAYEQYF. The CDR3 region has the DNA TGCAGCGTTCGCCCCCTGACTAGCGCCTACGAGCAGTACTTC. V and J are TRBV29-1 and TRBJ2-7; 8 positions agree with TRBD2. This CDR3 has 14 residues. V dropped 5 bases and J dropped 2; count of bases not matched to a gene: 8. The germline V gene encodes CDR1 SQVTM and CDR2 ANQGSEA.

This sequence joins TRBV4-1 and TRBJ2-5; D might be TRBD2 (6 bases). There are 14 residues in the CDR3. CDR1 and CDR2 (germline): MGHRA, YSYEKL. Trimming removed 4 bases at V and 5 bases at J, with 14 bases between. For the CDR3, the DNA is TGCGCCAGCAGCCCTCGACTAGGCCGGGAGACCCAGTACTTC. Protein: CASSPRLGRETQYF.

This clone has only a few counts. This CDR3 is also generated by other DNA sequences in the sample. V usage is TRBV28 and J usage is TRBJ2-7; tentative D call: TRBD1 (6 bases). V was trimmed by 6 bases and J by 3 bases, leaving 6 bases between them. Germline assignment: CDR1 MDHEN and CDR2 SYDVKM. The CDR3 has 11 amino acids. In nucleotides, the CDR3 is TGTGCCAGCAGGGACAGCTACGAGCAGTACTTC. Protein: CASRDSYEQYF. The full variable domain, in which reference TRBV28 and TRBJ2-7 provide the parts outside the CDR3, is DVKVTQSSRYLVKRTGEKVFLECVQDMDHENMFWYRQDPGLGLRLIYFSYDVKMKEKGDIPEGYSVSREKKERFSLILESASTNQTSMYLCASRDSYEQYFGPGTRLTVT.

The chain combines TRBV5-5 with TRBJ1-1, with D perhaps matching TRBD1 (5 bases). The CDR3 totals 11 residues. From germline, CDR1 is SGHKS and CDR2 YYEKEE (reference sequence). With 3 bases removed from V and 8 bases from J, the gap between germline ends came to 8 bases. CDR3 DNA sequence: TGTGCCAGCAGCTCCAGGGTAGAAGCTTTCTTT. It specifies CASSSRVEAFF.

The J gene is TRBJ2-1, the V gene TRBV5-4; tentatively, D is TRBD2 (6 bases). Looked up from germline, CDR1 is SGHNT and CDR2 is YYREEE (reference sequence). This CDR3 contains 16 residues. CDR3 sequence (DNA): TGTGCTCAACAAGCGGGCCCGGGAGTACTAGTAAATGAGCAGTTCTTC. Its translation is CAQQAGPGVLVNEQFF.

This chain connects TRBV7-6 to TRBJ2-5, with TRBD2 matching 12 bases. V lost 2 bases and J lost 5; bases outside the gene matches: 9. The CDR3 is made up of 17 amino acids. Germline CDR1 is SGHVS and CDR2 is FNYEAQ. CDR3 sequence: CASSLRLAGVKDETQYF. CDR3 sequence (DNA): TGTGCCAGCAGCTTAAGACTAGCGGGAGTTAAGGATGAGACCCAGTACTTC.

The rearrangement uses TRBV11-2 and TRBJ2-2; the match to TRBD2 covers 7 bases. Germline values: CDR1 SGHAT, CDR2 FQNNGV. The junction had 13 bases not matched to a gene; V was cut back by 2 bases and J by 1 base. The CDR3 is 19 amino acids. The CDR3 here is CASSLRATSRSRNTGELFF. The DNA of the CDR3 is TGTGCCAGCAGCTTAAGGGCGACTAGCAGGAGCCGGAACACCGGGGAGCTGTTTTTT. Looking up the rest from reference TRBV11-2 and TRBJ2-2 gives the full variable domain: EAGVAQSPRYKIIEKRQSVAFWCNPISGHATLYWYQQILGQGPKLLIQFQNNGVVDDSQLPKDRFSAERLKGVDSTLKIQPAKLEDSAVYLCASSLRATSRSRNTGELFFGEGSRLTVL.

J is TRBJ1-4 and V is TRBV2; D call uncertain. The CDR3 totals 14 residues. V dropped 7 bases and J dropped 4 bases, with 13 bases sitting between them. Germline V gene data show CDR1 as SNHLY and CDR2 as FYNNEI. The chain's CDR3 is CASKSEGFNEKLFF. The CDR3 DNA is TGTGCCAGCAAATCCGAGGGATTTAATGAAAAACTGTTTTTT.

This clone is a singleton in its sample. CDR3 nucleotide sequence: TGTGCCAGCAGCTCACGGTGGGACCAGGGGGGATACAATGAGCAGTTCTTC. Its protein is CASSSRWDQGGYNEQFF. This chain links TRBV7-2 with TRBJ2-1, with D possibly TRBD1 on 7 matching bases. Germline CDR1 SGHTA, CDR2 FQGNSA. Trimming cost V 4 bases and J 4 bases, with 20 bases left between them. The CDR3 consists of 17 residues.

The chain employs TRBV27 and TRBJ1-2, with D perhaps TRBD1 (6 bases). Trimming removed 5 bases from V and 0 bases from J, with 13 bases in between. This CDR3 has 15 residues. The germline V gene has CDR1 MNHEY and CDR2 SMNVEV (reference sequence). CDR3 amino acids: CASSHRDTPNYGYTF. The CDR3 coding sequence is TGTGCCAGCAGTCACCGGGACACCCCTAACTATGGCTACACCTTC.

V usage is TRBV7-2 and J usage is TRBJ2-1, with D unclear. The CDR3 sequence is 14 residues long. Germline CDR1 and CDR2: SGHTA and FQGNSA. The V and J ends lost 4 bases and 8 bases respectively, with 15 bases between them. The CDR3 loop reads CASSSTSLGHEQFF. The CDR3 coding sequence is TGTGCCAGCAGCTCGACTTCTTTAGGGCATGAGCAGTTCTTC.

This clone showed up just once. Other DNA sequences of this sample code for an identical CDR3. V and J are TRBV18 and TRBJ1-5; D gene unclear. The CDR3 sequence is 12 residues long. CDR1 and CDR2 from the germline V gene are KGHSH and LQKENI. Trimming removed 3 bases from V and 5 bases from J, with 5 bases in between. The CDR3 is CASSPPDQPQHF. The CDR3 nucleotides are TGTGCCAGCTCACCTCCCGATCAGCCCCAGCATTTT.

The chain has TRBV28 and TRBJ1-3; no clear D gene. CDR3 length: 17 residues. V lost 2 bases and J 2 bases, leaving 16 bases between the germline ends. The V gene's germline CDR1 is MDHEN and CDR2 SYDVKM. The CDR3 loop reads CASSLGLGSPTGNTIYF. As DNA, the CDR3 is TGTGCCAGCAGTTTAGGATTGGGGTCCCCCACTGGAAACACCATATATTTT.

The CDR3, as DNA: TGCGCCAGCAGCCCTCGTCTAGCGGGAGTTTCCACCGGGGAGCTGTTTTTT. Encoded protein: CASSPRLAGVSTGELFF. The chain combines TRBV4-1 with TRBJ2-2; TRBD2 aligns across 10 bases. Germline CDR1 MGHRA, CDR2 YSYEKL. Unmatched junction bases numbered 9, after V lost 4 bases and J lost 4 bases. The CDR3 consists of 17 residues.